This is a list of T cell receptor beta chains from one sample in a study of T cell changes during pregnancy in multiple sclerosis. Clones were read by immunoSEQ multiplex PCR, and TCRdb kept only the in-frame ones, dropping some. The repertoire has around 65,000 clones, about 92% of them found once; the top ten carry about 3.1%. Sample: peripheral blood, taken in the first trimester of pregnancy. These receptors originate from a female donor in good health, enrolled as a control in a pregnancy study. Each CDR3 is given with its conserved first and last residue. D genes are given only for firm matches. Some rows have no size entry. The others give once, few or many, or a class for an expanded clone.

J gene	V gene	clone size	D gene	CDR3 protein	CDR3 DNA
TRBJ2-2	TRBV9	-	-	CASSGLVGGELFF	TGTGCCAGCAGCGGCCTAGTGGGCGGGGAGCTGTTTTTT
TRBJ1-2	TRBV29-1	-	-	CSVARDYGYTF	TGCAGCGTTGCCAGGGACTATGGCTACACCTTC
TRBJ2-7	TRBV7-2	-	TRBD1	CASSADRGLFYEQYF	TGTGCCAGCAGCGCAGACAGGGGTCTCTTCTACGAGCAGTACTTC
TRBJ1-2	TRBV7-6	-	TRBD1	CASSSGTGGYGYTF	TGTGCCAGCAGCTCCGGGACAGGGGGCTATGGCTACACCTTC
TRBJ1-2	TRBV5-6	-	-	CASSPAGTLSYGYTF	TGTGCCAGCAGCCCTGCCGGGACATTGAGCTATGGCTACACCTTC
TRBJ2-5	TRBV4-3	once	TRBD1	CASSPGDRGQETQYF	TGCGCCAGCAGCCCCGGGGACAGGGGGCAAGAGACCCAGTACTTC
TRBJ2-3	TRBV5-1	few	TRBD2	CASSSPSGGATDTQYF	TGCGCCAGCAGCTCTCCTAGCGGGGGGGCGACAGATACGCAGTATTTT
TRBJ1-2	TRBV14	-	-	CASSQQNYGYTF	TGTGCCAGCAGCCAGCAGAACTATGGCTACACCTTC
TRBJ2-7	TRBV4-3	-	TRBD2	CASSQGRESSYEQYF	TGCGCCAGCAGCCAGGGGCGGGAGAGTTCCTACGAGCAGTACTTC
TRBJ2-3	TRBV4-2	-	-	CASSQKWGVGTDTQYF	TGTGCCAGCAGCCAAAAGTGGGGCGTGGGCACAGATACGCAGTATTTT
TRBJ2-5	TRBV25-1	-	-	CASSPRAGEQETQYF	TGTGCCAGCAGTCCGCGGGCAGGGGAGCAAGAGACCCAGTACTTC
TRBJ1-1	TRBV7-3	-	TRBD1	CASSPGQGGTEAFF	TGTGCCAGCAGCCCGGGACAGGGGGGAACTGAAGCTTTCTTT
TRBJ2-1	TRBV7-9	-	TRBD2	CASSSAPGGGLVREQFF	TGTGCCAGCAGCTCCGCCCCCGGCGGGGGTCTGGTTCGGGAGCAGTTCTTC
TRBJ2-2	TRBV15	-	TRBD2	CATSRAQLAGITGELFF	TGTGCCACCAGCAGAGCCCAGCTAGCGGGGATCACCGGGGAGCTGTTTTTT
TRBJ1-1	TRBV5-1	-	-	CASSLEARGNRGNTEAFF	TGCGCCAGCAGCTTGGAGGCCAGGGGAAATCGTGGGAACACTGAAGCTTTCTTT
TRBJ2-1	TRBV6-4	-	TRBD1	CASSAGGSYNEQFF	TGTGCCAGCAGTGCAGGGGGCTCCTACAATGAGCAGTTCTTC
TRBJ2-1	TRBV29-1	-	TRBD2	CSGFSGRAVNEQFF	TGCAGCGGGTTTAGCGGGAGGGCCGTCAATGAGCAGTTCTTC
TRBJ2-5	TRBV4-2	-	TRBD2	CASSREGSGGRLETQYF	TGTGCCAGCAGCCGGGAGGGTAGCGGGGGACGGTTGGAGACCCAGTACTTC
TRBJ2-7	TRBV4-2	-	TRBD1	CASSQATGSYEQYF	TGTGCCAGCAGCCAAGCGACAGGGTCCTACGAGCAGTACTTC
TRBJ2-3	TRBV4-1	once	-	CASSRRQEQYLPDTQYF	TGCGCCAGCAGCCGCCGACAGGAACAATACCTCCCCGATACGCAGTATTTT
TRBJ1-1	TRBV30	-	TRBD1	CAWSVPPLDRETEAFF	TGTGCCTGGAGTGTACCCCCGCTTGACAGGGAAACTGAAGCTTTCTTT
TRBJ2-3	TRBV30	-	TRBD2	CAWTPGTSRPYF	TGTGCCTGGACTCCAGGGACTAGCCGACCGTATTTT
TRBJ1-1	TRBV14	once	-	CASSQVDGRVGEAFF	TGTGCCAGCAGCCAAGTCGACGGCAGGGTGGGAGAAGCTTTCTTT